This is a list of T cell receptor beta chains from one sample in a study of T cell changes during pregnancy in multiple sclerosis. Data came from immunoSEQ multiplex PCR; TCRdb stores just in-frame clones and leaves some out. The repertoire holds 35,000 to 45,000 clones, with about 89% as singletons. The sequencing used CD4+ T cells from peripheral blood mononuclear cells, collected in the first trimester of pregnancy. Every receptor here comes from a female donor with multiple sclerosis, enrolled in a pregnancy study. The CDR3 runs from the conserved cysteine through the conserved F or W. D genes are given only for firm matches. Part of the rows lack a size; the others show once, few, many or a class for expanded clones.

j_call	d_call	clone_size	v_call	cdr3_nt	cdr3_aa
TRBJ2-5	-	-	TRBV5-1	TGCGCCAGCAGCTTGGACAGGAATGGAGAGACCCAGTACTTC	CASSLDRNGETQYF
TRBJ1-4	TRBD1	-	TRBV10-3	TGTGCCATCAGTGGGACAGGGACCACTGAAAAACTGTTTTTT	CAISGTGTTEKLFF
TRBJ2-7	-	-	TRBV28	TGTGCCAGTACGGGTGGGAGGTACGAGCAGTACTTC	CASTGGRYEQYF
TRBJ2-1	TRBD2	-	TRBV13	TGTGCCAGCAGCTCCGGGTTGAGCGGGAGGCCATCCTACAATGAGCAGTTCTTC	CASSSGLSGRPSYNEQFF
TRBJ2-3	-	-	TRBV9	TGTGCCAGCAGCGTAACGCCCGGGGGCACAGATACGCAGTATTTT	CASSVTPGGTDTQYF
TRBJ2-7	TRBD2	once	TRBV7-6	TGTGCCAGCAGCCAATATTCAACTAGCGGCGAGCAGTACTTC	CASSQYSTSGEQYF
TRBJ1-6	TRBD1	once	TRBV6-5	TGTGCCAGCAGGGACAGGGAAGGAAAACCCCTCCACTTT	CASRDREGKPLHF
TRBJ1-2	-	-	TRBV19	TGTGCCAGTACCAACAGCGGGGGCTCTAACTATGGCTACACCTTC	CASTNSGGSNYGYTF
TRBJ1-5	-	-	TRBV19	TGTGCCAGTAGTATCGGGGGGGGCATTAATCAGCCCCAGCATTTT	CASSIGGGINQPQHF
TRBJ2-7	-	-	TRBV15	TGTGCCACCAGCAGAGATCGGTCCTACGAGCAGTACTTC	CATSRDRSYEQYF
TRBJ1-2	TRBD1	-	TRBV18	TGTGCCAGCTCACCACCGTTGAGGACAGGGGGCGCTGGCTATGGCTACACCTTC	CASSPPLRTGGAGYGYTF
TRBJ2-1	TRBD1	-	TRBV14	TGTGCCAGCAGCCACAAGAGGCGGACAGGGGTCTACAATGAGCAGTTCTTC	CASSHKRRTGVYNEQFF
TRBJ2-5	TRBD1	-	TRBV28	TGTGCCAGCAGTTCGAGTGACAGGGGTCGGAGAGAGACCCAGTACTTC	CASSSSDRGRRETQYF
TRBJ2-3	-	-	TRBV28	TGTGCCAGCAGTTTCTGGGGGAGGCTGGACACAGATACGCAGTATTTT	CASSFWGRLDTDTQYF
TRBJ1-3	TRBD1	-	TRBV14	TGTGCCAGCAGCCCGTGGGACAGAAGCTCTGGAAACACCATATATTTT	CASSPWDRSSGNTIYF
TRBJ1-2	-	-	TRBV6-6	TGTGCCAGCAGTTACGTCATGGCAAACTATGGCTACACCTTC	CASSYVMANYGYTF
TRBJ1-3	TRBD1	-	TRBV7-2	TGTGCCAGCAGCCGTAGTGCGGGACAGGTCTCACTCTCTGGAAACACCATATATTTT	CASSRSAGQVSLSGNTIYF
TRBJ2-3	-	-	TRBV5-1	TGCGCCAGCTTCTGGGGCGGGACCCAGTATTTT	CASFWGGTQYF
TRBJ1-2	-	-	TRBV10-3	TGTGCCGTAAAGGGGGACAAGGCCGTTTCGGGTGGCTACACCTTC	CAVKGDKAVSGGYTF
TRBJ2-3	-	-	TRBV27	TGTGCCAGCAGTTTAAGGGGGACCCGGGATACGCAGTATTTT	CASSLRGTRDTQYF
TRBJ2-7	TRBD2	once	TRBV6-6	TGTGCCAGCAGTTACGGGCGGGAGTGGGACGAGCAGTACTTC	CASSYGREWDEQYF
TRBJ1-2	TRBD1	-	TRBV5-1	TGCGCCAGCAGGGCGGGACAGGGGGTCTCTGGCTACACCTTC	CASRAGQGVSGYTF
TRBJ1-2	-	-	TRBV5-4	TGTGCCAGCAGCTTAACCGGACAGAACTATGGCTACACCTTC	CASSLTGQNYGYTF